Listed here are 21 T cell receptor beta chains from one sample, sequenced in a study of shared clonotypes between healthy human individuals. CD8 cells classed as naive were CD45RO-negative and positively selected for CCR7, excluding terminally differentiated effector memory CD45RA+ cells. Sequencing used immunoSEQ multiplex PCR; TCRdb keeps in-frame clones, though not all of them. Counted here are 2 million to 2.5 million clones, about 92% occurring once; the ten biggest clones make up around 1.7%. The specimen was naive CD8+ T cells from PBMCs. Receptors were obtained from a man aged 18 to 35 in good health. Some clones in this sample may be carry-over from other donors' samples.

This chain connects TRBV28 to TRBJ2-7; no clear D. This CDR3 comprises 16 residues. Trimming cost V 2 bases and J 7 bases, with 21 bases left between them. The germline CDR1 and CDR2 sequences are MDHEN and SYDVKM. For the CDR3, the DNA is TGTGCCAGCAGTTTAGCCCTCGGCGTTTCTTCGAGGGAGCAGTACTTC. This translates into CASSLALGVSSREQYF.

V and J are TRBV6-1 and TRBJ2-7; the match to TRBD2 covers 10 bases. Trimming at V came to 8 bases and at J to 4 bases, leaving 5 bases not matched to a gene. The CDR3 consists of 13 residues. CDR1 and CDR2 (germline): MNHNS, SASEGT. CDR3 residues: CASGWTSGYEQYF. DNA of the CDR3: TGTGCCAGCGGTTGGACTAGCGGATACGAGCAGTACTTC.

The CDR3 nucleotides read TGTGCCAGCAGCCAAGAAGGGAATAGCGGCCCCTACAATGAGCAGTTCTTC. Its protein is CASSQEGNSGPYNEQFF. The V and J genes are TRBV4-2 and TRBJ2-1; a weak D match, TRBD2 (6 bases). Germline CDR1 reads LGHNA; CDR2 reads YNFKEQ. V was shortened by 0 bases and J by 2 bases, with 14 bases between the two germline ends. CDR3 length equals 17 residues.

This chain links TRBV7-3 with TRBJ2-1, with 11 nucleotides matching TRBD2. V lost 0 bases, J lost 9 bases, and 13 bases stayed unmatched. Germline CDR1 reads SGHTA; CDR2 reads FQGTGA. The CDR3 runs 18 residues. This chain's CDR3 is CASSLTIEIAGGKGEQFF. The CDR3 DNA is TGTGCCAGCAGCTTAACGATCGAGATAGCGGGAGGGAAGGGTGAGCAGTTCTTC.

This rearrangement joins TRBV27 to TRBJ2-1; D uncertain. The CDR3 runs to 14 residues. Germline CDR1 reads MNHEY; CDR2 reads SMNVEV (reference sequence). V shed 2 bases and J shed 0 bases, with 5 bases lying between them. The CDR3 sequence: CASSLQPSYNEQFF. CDR3 coding DNA: TGTGCCAGCAGTTTACAGCCCTCCTACAATGAGCAGTTCTTC.

The chain is built from TRBV4-1 and TRBJ2-1; possibly TRBD1 for D (5 bases). In germline, CDR1 is MGHRA, CDR2 YSYEKL. The V gene lost 4 bases and the J gene lost 0 bases, with 16 bases spanning the gap. The CDR3 is made up of 17 amino acids. The CDR3 is CASSLQRTQSSYNEQFF. DNA for the CDR3: TGCGCCAGCAGCCTCCAGAGGACACAGAGCTCCTACAATGAGCAGTTCTTC.

V gene TRBV27 combines with J gene TRBJ2-7, with a possible D match to TRBD2 (7 bases). V lost 5 bases to trimming and J lost 5 bases, with 19 bases between them. The CDR3 runs to 15 residues. Germline values: CDR1 MNHEY, CDR2 SMNVEV (reference sequence). CDR3 sequence: CASSPLGGGINEQYF. CDR3 DNA: TGTGCCAGCAGTCCCTTGGGGGGGGGCATTAACGAGCAGTACTTC.

J is TRBJ1-1 and V is TRBV5-1; D not resolved. Germline CDR1 reads SGHRS; CDR2 reads YFSETQ. V lost 7 bases and J 0 bases, leaving 10 bases between the germline ends. This CDR3 region has 13 residues. DNA of the CDR3: TGCGCCAGCGGCAGTAACATGAACACTGAAGCTTTCTTT. It translates to CASGSNMNTEAFF.

The chain is built from TRBV6-1 and TRBJ2-1; 8 bases fit TRBD1. This CDR3 is built from 16 residues. CDR1 is MNHNS, CDR2 SASEGT, per germline. The trim removed 2 bases at V and 8 bases at J, leaving 11 bases unmatched. The CDR3 reads CASSESQGVAVDEQFF. CDR3 sequence (DNA): TGTGCCAGCAGTGAATCACAGGGGGTGGCGGTCGATGAGCAGTTCTTC.

The chain recombines TRBV28 with TRBJ2-7, with 9 bases lining up with TRBD1. CDR3 length: 17 residues. J gave up 3 bases and V 6 bases, and 15 bases lay outside the gene matches. Germline V CDR1 and CDR2: MDHEN, SYDVKM. The CDR3 region is CASSLNLHRGLDYEQYF. The CDR3 nucleotides are TGTGCCAGCAGCCTTAACCTCCACAGGGGGCTTGACTACGAGCAGTACTTC.

This clone has only one observation. V gene TRBV6-1 combines with J gene TRBJ1-1; 10 bases are a match to TRBD1. The J segment lost 4 bases and the V segment lost 6 bases, leaving 2 bases of the junction unmatched. CDR1 and CDR2 (germline): MNHNS, SASEGT. CDR3 size: 13 residues. The CDR3 nucleotides are TGTGCCAGCAGGGGACAGGGGTCCACTGAAGCTTTCTTT. It yields the protein CASRGQGSTEAFF.

The chain employs TRBV7-9 and TRBJ2-1; 8 positions match TRBD2. This CDR3 has 13 amino acids. Germline CDR1 reads SEHNR; CDR2 reads FQNEAQ (reference sequence). J lost 6 bases, V lost 5 bases, and 3 bases had no gene match. The CDR3 DNA reads TGTGCCAGCAGCGAGGGACTAGTCAATGAGCAGTTCTTC. Its protein product is CASSEGLVNEQFF.

The V gene is TRBV29-1, the J gene TRBJ2-7, with D possibly TRBD2 on 6 matching bases. Germline V CDR1 and CDR2: SQVTM, ANQGSEA. The CDR3 length is 14 residues. Trimming removed 6 bases from V and 4 bases from J, with 19 bases in between. The CDR3 DNA follows: TGCAGCGTGCCCGGGACGCATGGGACTTACGAGCAGTACTTC. Its translation: CSVPGTHGTYEQYF.

This chain links TRBV30 with TRBJ1-5, with 9 bases aligning to TRBD1. In germline, CDR1 is GTSNPN, CDR2 SVGIG (reference sequence). Trimming cost V 0 bases and J 0 bases; bases outside gene matches: 9. This CDR3 comprises 18 residues. The CDR3 loop reads CAWSVRDRVDYSNQPQHF. The CDR3 coding sequence is TGTGCCTGGAGTGTACGGGACAGGGTAGATTATAGCAATCAGCCCCAGCATTTT.

As concerns this clone: A read error is possible here, since a much larger clone lies one base away. The sample has other DNA sequences that encode this CDR3 too. The chain uses TRBV7-9 and TRBJ2-5; no reliable D call. The CDR3 has 12 amino acids. V lost 1 base and J lost 4, with 4 bases in between. Germline values: CDR1 SEHNR, CDR2 FQNEAQ (reference sequence). CDR3 bases: TGTGCCAGCAGCTTAGTCCGAGAGACCCAGTACTTC. This gives the protein CASSLVRETQYF.

This chain links TRBV13 with TRBJ1-1; no reliable D call. Germline loops: CDR1 PRHDT, CDR2 FYEKMQ (reference sequence). CDR3 length: 14 amino acids. V was trimmed by 5 bases and J by 4 bases, leaving 14 bases between them. CDR3 sequence: CASSQAAGLTEAFF. CDR3 DNA sequence: TGTGCCAGCAGCCAAGCAGCGGGCCTCACTGAAGCTTTCTTT.

The chain carries TRBV28 and TRBJ1-5, with TRBD1 matching over 7 bases. V was pared by 6 bases and J by 5 bases, with 7 bases of the junction left unmatched. CDR1 is MDHEN, CDR2 SYDVKM, per germline. This CDR3 region has 14 residues. CDR3: CASRDRDSDQPQHF. CDR3 DNA sequence: TGTGCCAGCAGGGACCGGGACAGCGATCAGCCCCAGCATTTT.

The V and J genes are TRBV29-1 and TRBJ2-7, with 12 bases matching TRBD2. Trimming removed 5 bases from V and 2 bases from J; junction bases left unmatched: 1. Germline V CDR1 and CDR2: SQVTM, ANQGSEA. The CDR3 has 13 residues. The CDR3: CSVLAGGTYEQYF. CDR3 sequence (DNA): TGCAGCGTTCTAGCGGGAGGGACCTACGAGCAGTACTTC.

For this clone: Other DNA sequences in the sample encode the same CDR3. In nucleotides, the CDR3 is TGTGCCAGCAGTTTTACAGGGGGCACAGATACGCAGTATTTT. Protein sequence: CASSFTGGTDTQYF. The chain recombines TRBV27 with TRBJ2-3; 7 positions match TRBD1. V trimming: 3 bases; J trimming: 1 base; junction bases outside the gene matches: 1. The CDR3 sequence is 14 residues long. In germline, CDR1 is MNHEY, CDR2 SMNVEV (reference sequence).

The chain couples TRBV9 to TRBJ1-1; TRBD1 is a possible D gene (6 bases). CDR1 and CDR2 (germline): SGDLS, YYNGEE. The V gene lost 3 bases and the J gene lost 1 base, with 22 bases spanning the gap. This CDR3 spans 18 amino acids. The CDR3 DNA follows: TGTGCCAGCAGCGCCCGGAACTCTCCGTACAGGGAGAACACTGAAGCTTTCTTT. Translation: CASSARNSPYRENTEAFF.

This chain links TRBV4-1 with TRBJ2-7; D assignment may be TRBD1 or TRBD2 (7 bases each). V was pared by 4 bases and J by 3 bases, with 19 bases between. This CDR3 contains 16 residues. The germline V gene encodes CDR1 MGHRA and CDR2 YSYEKL. The CDR3 DNA reads as TGCGCCAGCAGCCCGCGAGGGGGCGGGGGCTTCTACGAGCAGTACTTC. The encoded protein is CASSPRGGGGFYEQYF.